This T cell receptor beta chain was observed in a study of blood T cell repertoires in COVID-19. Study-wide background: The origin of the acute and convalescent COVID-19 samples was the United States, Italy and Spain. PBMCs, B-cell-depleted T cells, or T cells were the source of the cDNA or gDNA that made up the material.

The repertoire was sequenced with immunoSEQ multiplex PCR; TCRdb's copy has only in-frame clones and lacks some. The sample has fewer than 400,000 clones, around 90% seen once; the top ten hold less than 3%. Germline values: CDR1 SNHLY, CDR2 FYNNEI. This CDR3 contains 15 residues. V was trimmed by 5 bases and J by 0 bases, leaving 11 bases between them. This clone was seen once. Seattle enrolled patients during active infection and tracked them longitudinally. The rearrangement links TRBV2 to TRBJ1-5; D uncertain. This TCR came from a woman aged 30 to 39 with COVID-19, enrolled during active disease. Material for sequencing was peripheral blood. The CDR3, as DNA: TGTGCCAGCAGTAGAGAGGCCGATAGCAATCAGCCCCAGCATTTT. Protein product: CASSREADSNQPQHF. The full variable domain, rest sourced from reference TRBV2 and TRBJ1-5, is EPEVTQTPSHQVTQMGQEVILRCVPISNHLYFYWYRQILGQKVEFLVSFYNNEISEKSEIFDDQFSVERPDGSNFTLKIRSTKLEDSAMYFCASSREADSNQPQHFGDGTRLSIL.